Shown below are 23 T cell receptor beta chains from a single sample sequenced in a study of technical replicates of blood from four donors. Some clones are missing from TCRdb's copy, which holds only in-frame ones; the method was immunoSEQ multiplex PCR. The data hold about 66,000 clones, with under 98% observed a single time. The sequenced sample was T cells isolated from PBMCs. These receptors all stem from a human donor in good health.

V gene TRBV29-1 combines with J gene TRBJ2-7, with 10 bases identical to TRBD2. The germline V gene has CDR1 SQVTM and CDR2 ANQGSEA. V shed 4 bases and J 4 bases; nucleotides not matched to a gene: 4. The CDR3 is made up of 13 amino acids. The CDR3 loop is CSVAASGSYEQYF. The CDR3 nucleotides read TGCAGCGTTGCCGCTAGCGGGAGTTACGAGCAGTACTTC.

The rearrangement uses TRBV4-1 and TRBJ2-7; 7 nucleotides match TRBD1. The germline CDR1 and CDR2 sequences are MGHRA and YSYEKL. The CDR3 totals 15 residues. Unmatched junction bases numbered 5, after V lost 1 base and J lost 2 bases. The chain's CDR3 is CASSQVGTATYEQYF. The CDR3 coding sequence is TGCGCCAGCAGCCAAGTAGGGACAGCTACCTACGAGCAGTACTTC.

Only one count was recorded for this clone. As DNA, the CDR3 is TGCGCCAGCAGCCCTCAGGTAGCGGGAGCAGGGGAGCAGTACTTC. This encodes CASSPQVAGAGEQYF. V gene TRBV5-1 combines with J gene TRBJ2-7, with TRBD2 identical over 9 bases. The V gene end was trimmed by 4 bases and the J gene end by 7 bases; junction bases not matched to a gene: 12. CDR1 SGHRS and CDR2 YFSETQ come from the germline V gene. The CDR3 loop spans 15 amino acids.

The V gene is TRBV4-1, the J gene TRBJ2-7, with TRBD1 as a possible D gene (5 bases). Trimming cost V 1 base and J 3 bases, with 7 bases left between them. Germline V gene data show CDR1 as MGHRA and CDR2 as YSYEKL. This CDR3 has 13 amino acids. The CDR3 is CASSQGTYYEQYF. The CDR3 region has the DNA TGCGCCAGCAGCCAAGGGACATACTACGAGCAGTACTTC.

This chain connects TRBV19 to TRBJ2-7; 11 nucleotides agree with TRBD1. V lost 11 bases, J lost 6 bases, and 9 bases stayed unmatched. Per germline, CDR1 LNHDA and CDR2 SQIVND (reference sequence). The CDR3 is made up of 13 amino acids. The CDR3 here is CASTPGQGVEQYF. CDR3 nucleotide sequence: TGTGCCTCAACTCCGGGACAGGGGGTCGAGCAGTACTTC.

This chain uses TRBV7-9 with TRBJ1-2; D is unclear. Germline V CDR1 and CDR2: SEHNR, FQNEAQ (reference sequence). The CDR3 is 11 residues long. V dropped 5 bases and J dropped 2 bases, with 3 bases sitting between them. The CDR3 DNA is TGTGCCAGCAGCCTCAACTATGGCTACACCTTC. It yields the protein CASSLNYGYTF.

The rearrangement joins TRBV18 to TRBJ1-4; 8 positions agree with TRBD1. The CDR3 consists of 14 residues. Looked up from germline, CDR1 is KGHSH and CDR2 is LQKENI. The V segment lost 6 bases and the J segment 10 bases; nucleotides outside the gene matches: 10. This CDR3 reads CASSRDRGSGKLFF. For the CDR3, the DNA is TGTGCCAGCTCCCGAGACAGGGGAAGCGGAAAACTGTTTTTT. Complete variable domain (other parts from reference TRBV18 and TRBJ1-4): NAGVMQNPRHLVRRRGQEARLRCSPMKGHSHVYWYRQLPEEGLKFMVYLQKENIIDESGMPKERFSAEFPKEGPSILRIQQVVRGDSAAYFCASSRDRGSGKLFFGSGTQLSVL.

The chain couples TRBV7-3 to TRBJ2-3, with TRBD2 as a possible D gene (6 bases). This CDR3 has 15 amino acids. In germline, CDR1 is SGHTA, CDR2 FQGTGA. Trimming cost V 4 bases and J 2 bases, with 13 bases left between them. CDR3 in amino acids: CASSSRDFLTDTQYF. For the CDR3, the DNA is TGTGCCAGCAGCTCCCGGGACTTCCTCACAGATACGCAGTATTTT.

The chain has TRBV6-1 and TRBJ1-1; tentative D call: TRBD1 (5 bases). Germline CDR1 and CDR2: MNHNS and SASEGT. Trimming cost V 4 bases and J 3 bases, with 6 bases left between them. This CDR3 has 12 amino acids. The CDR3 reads CASSVRDTEAFF. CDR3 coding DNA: TGTGCCAGCAGTGTCAGGGACACTGAAGCTTTCTTT.

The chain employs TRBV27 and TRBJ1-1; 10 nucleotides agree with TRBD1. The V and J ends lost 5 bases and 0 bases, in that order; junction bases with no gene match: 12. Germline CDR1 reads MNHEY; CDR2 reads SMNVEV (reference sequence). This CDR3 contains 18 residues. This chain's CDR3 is CASSQGQGEQPMNTEAFF. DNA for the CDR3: TGTGCCAGCAGTCAAGGACAGGGGGAACAACCGATGAACACTGAAGCTTTCTTT.

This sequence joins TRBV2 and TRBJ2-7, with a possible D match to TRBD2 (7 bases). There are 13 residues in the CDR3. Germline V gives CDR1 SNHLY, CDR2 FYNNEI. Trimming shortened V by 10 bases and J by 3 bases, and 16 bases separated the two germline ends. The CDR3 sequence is CATSKGGYYEQYF. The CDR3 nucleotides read TGTGCCACCTCTAAGGGGGGGTACTACGAGCAGTACTTC.

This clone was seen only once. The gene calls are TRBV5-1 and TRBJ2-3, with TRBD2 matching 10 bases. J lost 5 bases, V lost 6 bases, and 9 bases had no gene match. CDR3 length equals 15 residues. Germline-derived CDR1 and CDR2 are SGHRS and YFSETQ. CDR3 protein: CASKASGSLGDTQYF. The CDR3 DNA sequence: TGCGCCAGCAAAGCTAGCGGGAGTCTCGGAGATACGCAGTATTTT.

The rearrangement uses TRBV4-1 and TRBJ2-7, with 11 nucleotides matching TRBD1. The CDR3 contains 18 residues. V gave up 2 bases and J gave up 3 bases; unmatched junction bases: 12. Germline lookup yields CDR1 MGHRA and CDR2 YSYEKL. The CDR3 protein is CASSQPDRGRRINYEQYF. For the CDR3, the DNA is TGCGCCAGCAGCCAACCGGACAGGGGGCGCCGAATAAACTACGAGCAGTACTTC.

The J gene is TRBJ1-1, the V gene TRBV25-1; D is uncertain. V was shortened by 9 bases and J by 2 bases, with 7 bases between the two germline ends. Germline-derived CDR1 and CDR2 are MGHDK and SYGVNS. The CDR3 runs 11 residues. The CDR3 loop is CASVRNTEAFF. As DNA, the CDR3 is TGTGCCAGTGTCCGTAACACTGAAGCTTTCTTT.

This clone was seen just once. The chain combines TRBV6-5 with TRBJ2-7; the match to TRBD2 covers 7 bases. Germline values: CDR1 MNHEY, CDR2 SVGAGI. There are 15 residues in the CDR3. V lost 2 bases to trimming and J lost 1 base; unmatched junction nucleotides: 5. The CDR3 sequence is CASSYGGGGSYEQYF. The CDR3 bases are TGTGCCAGCAGTTACGGTGGGGGAGGGTCCTACGAGCAGTACTTC.

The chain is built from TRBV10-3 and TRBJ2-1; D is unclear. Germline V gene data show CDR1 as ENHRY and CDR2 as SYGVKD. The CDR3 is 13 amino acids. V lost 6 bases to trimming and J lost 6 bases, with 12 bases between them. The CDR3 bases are TGTGCCATCAGCGGTAGAGGATCCAATGAGCAGTTCTTC. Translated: CAISGRGSNEQFF.

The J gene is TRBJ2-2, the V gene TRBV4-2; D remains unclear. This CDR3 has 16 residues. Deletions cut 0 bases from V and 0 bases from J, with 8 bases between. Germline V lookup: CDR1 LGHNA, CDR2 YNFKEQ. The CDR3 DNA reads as TGTGCCAGCAGCCAAGAGGGCGCTCCGAACACCGGGGAGCTGTTTTTT. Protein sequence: CASSQEGAPNTGELFF.

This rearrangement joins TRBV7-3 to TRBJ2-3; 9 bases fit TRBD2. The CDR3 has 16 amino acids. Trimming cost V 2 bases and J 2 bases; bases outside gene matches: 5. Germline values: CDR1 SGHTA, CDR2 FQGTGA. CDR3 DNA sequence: TGTGCCAGCAGCTTAGGGCTAGCGGGAATCACAGATACGCAGTATTTT. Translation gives CASSLGLAGITDTQYF. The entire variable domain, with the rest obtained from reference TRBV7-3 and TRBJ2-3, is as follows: GAGVSQTPSNKVTEKGKYVELRCDPISGHTALYWYRQSLGQGPEFLIYFQGTGAADDSGLPNDRFFAVRPEGSVSTLKIQRTERGDSAVYLCASSLGLAGITDTQYFGPGTRLTVL.

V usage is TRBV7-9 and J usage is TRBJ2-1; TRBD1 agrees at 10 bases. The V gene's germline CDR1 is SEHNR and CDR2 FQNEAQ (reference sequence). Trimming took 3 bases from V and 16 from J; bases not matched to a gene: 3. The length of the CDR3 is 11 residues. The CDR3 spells CASSLTGGGFF. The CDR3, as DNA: TGTGCCAGCAGCTTGACAGGGGGCGGATTCTTC.

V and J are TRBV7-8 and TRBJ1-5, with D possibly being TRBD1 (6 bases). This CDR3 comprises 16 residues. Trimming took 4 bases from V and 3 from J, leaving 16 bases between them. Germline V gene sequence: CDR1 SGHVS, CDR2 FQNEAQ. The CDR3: CASSSIPGATNQPQHF. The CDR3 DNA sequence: TGTGCCAGCAGCTCCATCCCAGGGGCTACCAATCAGCCCCAGCATTTT.

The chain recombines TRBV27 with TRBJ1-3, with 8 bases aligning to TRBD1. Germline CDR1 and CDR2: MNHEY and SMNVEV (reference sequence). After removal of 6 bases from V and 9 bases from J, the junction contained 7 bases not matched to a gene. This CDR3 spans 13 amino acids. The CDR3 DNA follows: TGTGCCAGCAGGAGACAGGGGACAGGCACCATATATTTT. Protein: CASRRQGTGTIYF.

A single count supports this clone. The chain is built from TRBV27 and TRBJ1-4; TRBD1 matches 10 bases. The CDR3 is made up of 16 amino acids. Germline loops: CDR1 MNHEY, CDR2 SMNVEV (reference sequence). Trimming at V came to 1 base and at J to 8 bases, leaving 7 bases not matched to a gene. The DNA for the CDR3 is TGTGCCAGCAGTTTATATTCCGGGACAGGGGAAGAAAAACTGTTTTTT. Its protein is CASSLYSGTGEEKLFF. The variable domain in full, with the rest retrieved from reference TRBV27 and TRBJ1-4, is EAQVTQNPRYLITVTGKKLTVTCSQNMNHEYMSWYRQDPGLGLRQIYYSMNVEVTDKGDVPEGYKVSRKEKRNFPLILESPSPNQTSLYFCASSLYSGTGEEKLFFGSGTQLSVL.

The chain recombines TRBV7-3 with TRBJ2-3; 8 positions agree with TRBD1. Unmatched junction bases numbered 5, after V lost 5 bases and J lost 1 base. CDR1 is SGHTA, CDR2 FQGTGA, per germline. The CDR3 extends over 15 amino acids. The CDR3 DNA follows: TGTGCCAGCAGCCCGGGACAGGTTGGCACAGATACGCAGTATTTT. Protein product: CASSPGQVGTDTQYF.